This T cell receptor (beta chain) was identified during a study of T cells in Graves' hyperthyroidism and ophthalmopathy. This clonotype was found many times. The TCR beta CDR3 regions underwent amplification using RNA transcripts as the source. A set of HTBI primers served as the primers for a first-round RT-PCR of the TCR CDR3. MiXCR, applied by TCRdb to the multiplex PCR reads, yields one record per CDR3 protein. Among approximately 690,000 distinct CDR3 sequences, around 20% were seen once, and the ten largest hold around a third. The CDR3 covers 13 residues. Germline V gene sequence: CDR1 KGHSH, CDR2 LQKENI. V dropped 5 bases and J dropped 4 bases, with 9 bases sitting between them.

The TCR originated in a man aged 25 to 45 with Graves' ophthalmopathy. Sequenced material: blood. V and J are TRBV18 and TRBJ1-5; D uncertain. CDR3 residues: CASSTDKNQPQHF. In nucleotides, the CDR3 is TGTGCCAGCTCAACCGACAAAAATCAGCCCCAGCATTTT.